The entry below describes one T cell receptor beta chain. Its antigen is not known. The assay was immunoSEQ multiplex PCR, and TCRdb's table has in-frame clones only and misses some. This table has 65,000 to 70,000 clones, roughly 85% appearing once. The sample is drawn from a study of radiotherapy plus CTLA-4 blockade in lung cancer. Across the study: Roughly a sixth of enrolled patients responded objectively, and 31% had disease control.

Overall study results and limits: In blood, TCR clones derived from the tumor expanded after radiotherapy plus ipilimumab. How blood T cell clones changed early, along with interferon-beta, reportedly forecast response best.

This CDR3 has 15 residues. The V gene lost 1 base and the J gene lost 2 bases, with 10 bases spanning the gap. From germline, CDR1 is SGHTA and CDR2 FQGNSA. Sequenced material: peripheral blood, taken from a patient treated with radiotherapy plus ipilimumab. The receptor was derived from a human donor with non-small cell lung cancer who had a complete response to radiotherapy plus ipilimumab. The J gene is TRBJ2-3, the V gene TRBV7-2; a weak D match, TRBD1 (5 bases). CDR3 region: CASSLDRQPTDTQYF. As DNA, the CDR3 is TGTGCCAGCAGCTTAGATCGACAGCCCACAGATACGCAGTATTTT.